The 22 T cell receptor beta chains in this list originate from one sample, sequenced in a study of Ad26.COV2.S vaccination and SARS-CoV-2 variants (dated by TCRdb to the early 2020s). The label giving this sample's treatment or condition can be read as: over 15 received Ad26.COV2.S at low or high dose, single or two shots; 5 received placebo; per-sample allocation not given. For vaccine and placebo recipients, repertoires were sequenced using samples collected on day 63 after the first injection. The method behind the library was the immunoSEQ multiplex PCR assay. TCRdb stores this immuneACCESS table with in-frame sequences only. Part of the clones is absent; in the studies checked, under half of the shortfall reflects unresolved V genes, and no reason is known for the rest. For this sample there are approximately 350,000 clones; roughly 87% appear just once. The top ten constitute approximately 3.6% of the sample.

Sequences were derived from peripheral blood, sampled in a trial of Ad26.COV2.S vaccine versus placebo. The source is a person aged 18-65 years who received the Ad26.COV2.S COVID-19 vaccine or a placebo.

The count of this clone is one. The CDR3 sequence is CASSLGQGTDTQYF. In nucleotides, the CDR3 is TGTGCCAGCTCACTGGGACAGGGCACAGATACGCAGTATTTT. The chain recombines TRBV18 with TRBJ2-3, with TRBD1 matching over 8 bases. There are 14 residues in the CDR3. After removal of 4 bases from V and 1 base from J, the junction contained 1 base not matched to a gene. CDR1 is KGHSH, CDR2 LQKENI, per germline.

This clone occurred once. The chain links TRBV6-6 to TRBJ2-5; TRBD1 matches at 7 bases. CDR1 and CDR2 (germline): MNHNY, SVGAGI (reference sequence). The trim removed 6 bases at V and 4 bases at J, leaving 8 bases unmatched. CDR3 length: 14 amino acids. The CDR3: CASSKTGPGETQYF. The CDR3 DNA reads TGTGCCAGCAGCAAGACAGGGCCAGGAGAGACCCAGTACTTC.

The chain links TRBV9 to TRBJ1-5; weak D call: TRBD1 (5 bases). Trimming removed 0 bases from V and 8 bases from J, with 12 bases in between. Germline V lookup: CDR1 SGDLS, CDR2 YYNGEE. The CDR3 runs to 14 residues. The CDR3 sequence: CASSVEGRTEPQHF. The CDR3 DNA reads TGTGCCAGCAGCGTAGAGGGGAGAACGGAGCCCCAGCATTTT.

A note on this clone: Other DNA sequences of this sample code for an identical CDR3. This chain links TRBV5-1 with TRBJ1-1, with 7 bases aligning to TRBD1. With 0 bases clipped from V and 2 bases from J, the junction kept 1 base outside the gene matches. The germline V gene has CDR1 SGHRS and CDR2 YFSETQ. The length of the CDR3 is 14 residues. Here the CDR3 reads CASSLAGGNTEAFF. The CDR3 nucleotides read TGCGCCAGCAGCTTGGCAGGGGGTAACACTGAAGCTTTCTTT.

This chain connects TRBV6-4 to TRBJ2-1; possibly TRBD1 or TRBD2 for D (7 bases each). The CDR3 loop spans 14 amino acids. Germline CDR1 and CDR2: MRHNA and SNTAGT. Trimming cost V 4 bases and J 7 bases, with 14 bases left between them. CDR3: CASSVSGGGNEQFF. The CDR3 bases are TGTGCCAGCAGTGTTTCAGGGGGGGGTAATGAGCAGTTCTTC.

The rearrangement links TRBV7-2 to TRBJ1-2; D is possibly TRBD1 (5 bases). Trimming removed 4 bases at V and 3 bases at J, with 12 bases between. The CDR3 spans 14 residues. In germline, CDR1 is SGHTA, CDR2 FQGNSA. CDR3 bases: TGTGCCAGCAGCTCCGTGGGGGGGGACTATGGCTACACCTTC. Translating gives CASSSVGGDYGYTF.

The rearrangement joins TRBV3-1 (or the pseudogene TRBV3-2) to TRBJ2-5, with D possibly being TRBD1 or TRBD2 (5 bases each). The CDR3 sequence is 16 residues long. The V end lost 0 bases, the J end lost 0 bases, and 11 bases lay between the germline ends. CDR1 and CDR2 (germline): LGHDT, YNNKEL (reference sequence). The CDR3 loop is CASSQDPTGHQETQYF. CDR3 coding DNA: TGTGCCAGCAGCCAAGACCCAACGGGACACCAAGAGACCCAGTACTTC.

J is TRBJ1-2 and V is TRBV30; TRBD1 matches at 9 bases. CDR3 length: 15 amino acids. Germline CDR1 is GTSNPN and CDR2 is SVGIG (reference sequence). Trimming removed 0 bases from V and 6 bases from J; junction bases left unmatched: 8. The CDR3 loop reads CAWSVQGASRDGYTF. The CDR3 region has the DNA TGTGCCTGGAGTGTACAGGGGGCCTCTAGGGATGGCTACACCTTC.

V gene TRBV6-6 combines with J gene TRBJ2-7; D not certain. The CDR3 runs 11 residues. V dropped 7 bases and J dropped 9 bases, with 13 bases sitting between them. Germline CDR1 MNHNY, CDR2 SVGAGI (reference sequence). Here the CDR3 reads CASTSETTQYF. CDR3 in DNA: TGTGCCAGCACCTCGGAGACCACGCAGTACTTC.

V and J are TRBV5-8 and TRBJ2-3; D call uncertain. The CDR3 runs 12 residues. Germline values: CDR1 SGHTS, CDR2 YDEGEE. V was shortened by 0 bases and J by 7 bases, with 6 bases between the two germline ends. CDR3 bases: TGTGCCAGCAGCTTGGAACCGTATACGCAGTATTTT. It codes for CASSLEPYTQYF.

This sequence joins TRBV27 and TRBJ2-1; D is perhaps TRBD2 (6 bases). CDR3 size: 14 residues. Germline V gene lookup returns CDR1 MNHEY and CDR2 SMNVEV (reference sequence). Trimming removed 6 bases at V and 0 bases at J, with 9 bases between. The DNA for the CDR3 is TGTGCCAGCAGGGGCGGGGCCTCCTACAATGAGCAGTTCTTC. Residues: CASRGGASYNEQFF.

The count of this clone is one. The genes are TRBV6-1 and TRBJ1-2, with D hard to call. V was clipped by 0 bases and J by 5 bases, with 7 bases between them. The V gene's germline CDR1 is MNHNS and CDR2 SASEGT. The CDR3 has 13 amino acids. CDR3 residues: CASSEASRYGYTF. CDR3 nucleotide sequence: TGTGCCAGCAGTGAAGCCTCACGATATGGCTACACCTTC.

Here the CDR3 DNA reads TGTGCCAGCAGTCAGGGGAACACTGAAGCTTTCTTT. Translated: CASSQGNTEAFF. This rearrangement joins TRBV27 to TRBJ1-1; tentatively, D is TRBD1 (5 bases). This CDR3 has 12 residues. V was shortened by 5 bases and J by 1 base, with 5 bases between the two germline ends. Germline-derived CDR1 and CDR2 are MNHEY and SMNVEV (reference sequence).

This rearrangement joins TRBV7-3 to TRBJ2-3; 9 bases fit TRBD2. CDR1 SGHTA and CDR2 FQGTGA come from the germline V gene. Unmatched junction bases numbered 6, after V lost 5 bases and J lost 0 bases. The CDR3 covers 16 residues. CDR3 coding DNA: TGTGCCAGCAGCATGAGAGCGGGGGGTAGCACAGATACGCAGTATTTT. It codes for CASSMRAGGSTDTQYF.

J is TRBJ2-3 and V is TRBV7-8, with 9 nucleotides matching TRBD2. From germline, CDR1 is SGHVS and CDR2 FQNEAQ. The CDR3 is made up of 16 amino acids. Germline trimming cut 5 bases from V and 4 bases from J; bases unmatched to any gene: 10. The DNA for the CDR3 is TGTGCCAGCAGCCGGAATAGCGGGGGCTTGGCAGATACGCAGTATTTT. Its protein is CASSRNSGGLADTQYF.

The CDR3 region is CASSHTGGAAQYF. The CDR3 DNA sequence: TGTGCCAGCAGTCATACAGGGGGGGCGGCCCAGTACTTC. The chain recombines TRBV12-3 or TRBV12-4 with TRBJ2-5; tentatively, D is TRBD1 (8 bases). Trimming removed 5 bases at V and 9 bases at J, with 16 bases between. The CDR3 has 13 amino acids.

The genes are TRBV18 and TRBJ1-2; 8 bases are shared with TRBD1. The CDR3 length is 16 residues. The germline V gene encodes CDR1 KGHSH and CDR2 LQKENI. The trim removed 0 bases at V and 5 bases at J, leaving 8 bases unmatched. The CDR3 here is CASSPPEQGVRYGYTF. The CDR3 DNA follows: TGTGCCAGCTCACCACCGGAACAGGGGGTGAGGTATGGCTACACCTTC.

This sequence joins TRBV30 and TRBJ2-1, with no clear D. There are 10 residues in the CDR3. V lost 0 bases, J lost 9 bases, and 3 bases lay in between. Germline CDR1 and CDR2: GTSNPN and SVGIG (reference sequence). The CDR3 sequence is CAWSVGEQFF. For the CDR3, the DNA is TGTGCCTGGAGTGTGGGTGAGCAGTTCTTC. Full variable domain (missing parts from reference TRBV30 and TRBJ2-1): SQTIHQWPATLVQPVGSPLSLECTVEGTSNPNLYWYRQAAGRGLQLLFYSVGIGQISSEVPQNLSASRPQDRQFILSSKKLLLSDSGFYLCAWSVGEQFFGPGTRLTVL.

A single count supports this clone. The V call is TRBV6-1, the J call TRBJ1-6, with D unclear. The CDR3 extends over 14 amino acids. With 0 bases removed from V and 9 bases from J, the gap between germline ends came to 9 bases. The V gene's germline CDR1 is MNHNS and CDR2 SASEGT. CDR3 protein: CASSEAARSSPLHF. The CDR3 DNA is TGTGCCAGCAGTGAAGCGGCCCGAAGTTCACCCCTCCACTTT.

This sequence joins TRBV19 and TRBJ1-1, with TRBD1 as a possible D gene (5 bases). The V end lost 4 bases, the J end lost 0 bases, and 12 bases lay between the germline ends. Germline lookup yields CDR1 LNHDA and CDR2 SQIVND (reference sequence). CDR3 size: 15 residues. CDR3 protein: CASSSRDGMNTEAFF. Here the CDR3 DNA reads TGTGCCAGTAGTAGCCGGGACGGAATGAACACTGAAGCTTTCTTT.

The chain's CDR3 is CASSLESGQPQHF. The CDR3, as DNA: TGTGCCAGCAGCTTAGAATCCGGTCAGCCCCAGCATTTT. V usage is TRBV7-9 and J usage is TRBJ1-5; no firm D call. This CDR3 has 13 residues. V lost 1 base to trimming and J lost 6 bases, with 7 bases between them. Germline V CDR1 and CDR2: SEHNR, FQNEAQ (reference sequence).

The rearrangement links TRBV18 to TRBJ1-6, with a possible D match to TRBD1 (5 bases). V lost 6 bases and J lost 6, with 15 bases in between. This CDR3 spans 15 amino acids. Germline V gene sequence: CDR1 KGHSH, CDR2 LQKENI. The CDR3 DNA is TGTGCCAGCTCGGCATCCGGGACGGGTAATTCACCCCTCCACTTT. It is translated as CASSASGTGNSPLHF. Full variable domain (remainder filled in from reference TRBV18 and TRBJ1-6): NAGVMQNPRHLVRRRGQEARLRCSPMKGHSHVYWYRQLPEEGLKFMVYLQKENIIDESGMPKERFSAEFPKEGPSILRIQQVVRGDSAAYFCASSASGTGNSPLHFGNGTRLTVT.